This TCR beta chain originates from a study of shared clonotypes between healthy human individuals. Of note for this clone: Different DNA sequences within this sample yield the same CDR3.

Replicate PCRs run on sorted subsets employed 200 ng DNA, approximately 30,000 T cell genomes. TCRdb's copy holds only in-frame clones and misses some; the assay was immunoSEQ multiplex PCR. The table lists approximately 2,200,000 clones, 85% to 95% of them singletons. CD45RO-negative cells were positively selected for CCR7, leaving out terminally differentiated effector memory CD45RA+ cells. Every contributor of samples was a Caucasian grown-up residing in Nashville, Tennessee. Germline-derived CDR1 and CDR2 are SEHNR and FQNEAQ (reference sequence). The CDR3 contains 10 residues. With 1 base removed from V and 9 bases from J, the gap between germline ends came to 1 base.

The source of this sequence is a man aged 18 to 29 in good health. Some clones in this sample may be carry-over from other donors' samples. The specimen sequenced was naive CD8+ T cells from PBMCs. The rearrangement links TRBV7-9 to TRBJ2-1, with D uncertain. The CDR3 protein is CASSLGEQFF. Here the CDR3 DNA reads TGTGCCAGCAGCTTAGGTGAGCAGTTCTTC.